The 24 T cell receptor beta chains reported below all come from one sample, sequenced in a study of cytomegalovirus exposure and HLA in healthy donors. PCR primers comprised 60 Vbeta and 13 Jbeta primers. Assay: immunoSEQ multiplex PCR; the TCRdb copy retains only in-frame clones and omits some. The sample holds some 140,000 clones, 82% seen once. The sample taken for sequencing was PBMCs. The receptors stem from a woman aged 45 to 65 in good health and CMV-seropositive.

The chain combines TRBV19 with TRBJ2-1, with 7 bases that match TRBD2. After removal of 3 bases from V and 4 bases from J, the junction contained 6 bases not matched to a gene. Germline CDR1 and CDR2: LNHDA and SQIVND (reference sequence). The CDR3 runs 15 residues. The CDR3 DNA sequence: TGTGCCAGTAGTATTGGAGCGGGGATATACAATGAGCAGTTCTTC. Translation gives CASSIGAGIYNEQFF. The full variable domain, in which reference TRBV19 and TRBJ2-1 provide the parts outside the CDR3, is DGGITQSPKYLFRKEGQNVTLSCEQNLNHDAMYWYRQDPGQGLRLIYYSQIVNDFQKGDIAEGYSVSREKKESFPLTVTSAQKNPTAFYLCASSIGAGIYNEQFFGPGTRLTVL.

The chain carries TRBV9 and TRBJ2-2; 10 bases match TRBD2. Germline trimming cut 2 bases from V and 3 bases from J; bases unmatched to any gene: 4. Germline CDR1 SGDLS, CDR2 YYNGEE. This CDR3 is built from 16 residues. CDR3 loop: CASSVSGRSHTGELFF. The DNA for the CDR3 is TGTGCCAGCAGCGTTAGCGGGAGGTCTCACACCGGGGAGCTGTTTTTT.

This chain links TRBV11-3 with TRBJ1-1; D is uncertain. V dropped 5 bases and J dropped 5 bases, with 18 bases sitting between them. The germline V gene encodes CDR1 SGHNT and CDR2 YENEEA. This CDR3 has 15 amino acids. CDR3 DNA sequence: TGTGCCAGCAGCCCTGGGCCGGATCGGGAGACTGAAGCTTTCTTT. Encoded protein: CASSPGPDRETEAFF.

The CDR3 DNA is TGTGCCAGCAGTCCGTCCCGGGGGGCTGGGGATGAGGAAAAACTGTTTTTT. Amino acid sequence: CASSPSRGAGDEEKLFF. The gene calls are TRBV28 and TRBJ1-4; maybe TRBD1 (6 bases). There are 17 residues in the CDR3. The V gene lost 5 bases and the J gene lost 8 bases, with 24 bases spanning the gap. Germline V gives CDR1 MDHEN, CDR2 SYDVKM.

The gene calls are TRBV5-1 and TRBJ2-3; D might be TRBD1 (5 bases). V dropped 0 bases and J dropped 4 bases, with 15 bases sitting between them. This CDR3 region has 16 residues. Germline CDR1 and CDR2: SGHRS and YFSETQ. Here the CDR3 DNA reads TGCGCCAGCAGCTTGGGTAGGGGCGCAGGTTCAGATACGCAGTATTTT. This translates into CASSLGRGAGSDTQYF.

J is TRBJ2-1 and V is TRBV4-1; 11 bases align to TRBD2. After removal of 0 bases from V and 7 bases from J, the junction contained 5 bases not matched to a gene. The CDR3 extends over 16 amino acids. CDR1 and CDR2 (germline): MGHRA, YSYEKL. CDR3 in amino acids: CASSQDGSGRENEQFF. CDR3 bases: TGCGCCAGCAGCCAAGATGGTAGCGGGAGGGAGAATGAGCAGTTCTTC.

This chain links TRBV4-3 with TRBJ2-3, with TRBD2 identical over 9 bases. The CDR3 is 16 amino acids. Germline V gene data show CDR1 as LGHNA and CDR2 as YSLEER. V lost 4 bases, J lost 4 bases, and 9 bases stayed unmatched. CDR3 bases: TGCGCCAGCAGCCGAGAGACCGGGACTAGCCCAGATACGCAGTATTTT. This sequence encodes CASSRETGTSPDTQYF.

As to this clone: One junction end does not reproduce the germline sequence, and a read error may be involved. The DNA for the CDR3 is TGCGCCAGCAGCTTGAGCCAGGGATTGAGCTATGTCTACACCTTC. It codes for CASSLSQGLSYVYTF. The chain uses TRBV5-1 and TRBJ1-2; possible D gene TRBD1, 5 bases. The germline V gene encodes CDR1 SGHRS and CDR2 YFSETQ. The CDR3 extends over 15 amino acids.

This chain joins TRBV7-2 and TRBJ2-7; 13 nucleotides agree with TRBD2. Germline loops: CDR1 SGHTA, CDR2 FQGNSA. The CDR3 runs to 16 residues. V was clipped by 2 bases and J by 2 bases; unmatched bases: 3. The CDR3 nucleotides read TGTGCCAGCAGCTTAATCGGACTAGCGGGAGCCTACGAGCAGTACTTC. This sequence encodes CASSLIGLAGAYEQYF.

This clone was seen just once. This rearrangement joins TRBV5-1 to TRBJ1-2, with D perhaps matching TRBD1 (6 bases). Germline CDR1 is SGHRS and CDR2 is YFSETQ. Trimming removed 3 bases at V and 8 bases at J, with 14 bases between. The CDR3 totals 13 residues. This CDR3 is CASSSNSGEGYTF. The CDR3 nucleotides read TGCGCCAGCAGCTCGAACTCAGGGGAGGGCTACACCTTC.

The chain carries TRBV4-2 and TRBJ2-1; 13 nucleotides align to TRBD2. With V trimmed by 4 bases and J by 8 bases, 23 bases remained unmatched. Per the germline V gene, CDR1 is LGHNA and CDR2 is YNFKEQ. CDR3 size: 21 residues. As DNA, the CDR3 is TGTGCCAGCAGCCCGGACAGGGAGTCCTACCCGGGACTAGCGGGAAAGGATGAGCAGTTCTTC. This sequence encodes CASSPDRESYPGLAGKDEQFF.

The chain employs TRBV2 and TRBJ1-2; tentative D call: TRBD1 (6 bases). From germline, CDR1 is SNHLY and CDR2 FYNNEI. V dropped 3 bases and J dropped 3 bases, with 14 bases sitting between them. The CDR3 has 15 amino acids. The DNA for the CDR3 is TGTGCCAGCAGTGAGGGGGCGGGCAGGTACTATGGCTACACCTTC. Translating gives CASSEGAGRYYGYTF. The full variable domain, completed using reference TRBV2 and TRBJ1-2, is EPEVTQTPSHQVTQMGQEVILRCVPISNHLYFYWYRQILGQKVEFLVSFYNNEISEKSEIFDDQFSVERPDGSNFTLKIRSTKLEDSAMYFCASSEGAGRYYGYTFGSGTRLTVV.

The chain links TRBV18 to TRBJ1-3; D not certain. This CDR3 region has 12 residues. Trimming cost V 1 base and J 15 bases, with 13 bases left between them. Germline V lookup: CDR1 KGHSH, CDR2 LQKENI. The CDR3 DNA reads TGTGCCAGCTCACCACGAGTGGAGGTAGAATATTTT. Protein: CASSPRVEVEYF.

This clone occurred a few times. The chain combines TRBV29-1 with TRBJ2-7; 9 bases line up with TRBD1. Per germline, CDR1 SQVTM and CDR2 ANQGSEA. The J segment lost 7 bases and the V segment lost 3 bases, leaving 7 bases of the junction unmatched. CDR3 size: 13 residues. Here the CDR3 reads CSVEGQGAGEQYF. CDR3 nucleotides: TGCAGCGTTGAGGGACAGGGTGCAGGAGAGCAGTACTTC.

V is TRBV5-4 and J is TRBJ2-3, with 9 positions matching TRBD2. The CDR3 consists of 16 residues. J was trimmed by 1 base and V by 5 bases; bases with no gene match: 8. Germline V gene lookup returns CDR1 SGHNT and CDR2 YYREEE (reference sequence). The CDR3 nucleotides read TGTGCCAGCAGAATAGTTGCTAGCGGGGGCACAGATACGCAGTATTTT. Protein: CASRIVASGGTDTQYF.

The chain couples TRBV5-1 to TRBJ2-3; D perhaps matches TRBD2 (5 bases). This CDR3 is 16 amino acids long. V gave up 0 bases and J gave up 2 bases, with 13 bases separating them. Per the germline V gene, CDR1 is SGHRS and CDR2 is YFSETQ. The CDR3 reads CASSLALVPPTDTQYF. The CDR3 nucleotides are TGCGCCAGCAGCTTGGCACTAGTTCCACCCACAGATACGCAGTATTTT.

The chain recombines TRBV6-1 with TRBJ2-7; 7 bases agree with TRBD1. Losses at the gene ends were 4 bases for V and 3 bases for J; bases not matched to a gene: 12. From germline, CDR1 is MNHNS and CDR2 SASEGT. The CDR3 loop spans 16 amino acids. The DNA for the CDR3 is TGTGCCAGCAGTGCATCCCTACAGGGGCGAGGCTACGAGCAGTACTTC. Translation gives CASSASLQGRGYEQYF.

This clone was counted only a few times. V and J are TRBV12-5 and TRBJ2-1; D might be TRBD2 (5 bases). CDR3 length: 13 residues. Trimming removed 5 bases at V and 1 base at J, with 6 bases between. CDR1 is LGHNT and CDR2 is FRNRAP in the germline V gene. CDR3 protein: CASGPGSYNEQFF. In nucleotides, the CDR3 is TGTGCTAGTGGTCCGGGATCCTACAATGAGCAGTTCTTC.

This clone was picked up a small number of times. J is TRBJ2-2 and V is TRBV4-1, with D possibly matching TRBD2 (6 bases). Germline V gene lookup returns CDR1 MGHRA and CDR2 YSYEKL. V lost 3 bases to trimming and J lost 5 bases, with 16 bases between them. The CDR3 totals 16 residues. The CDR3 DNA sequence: TGCGCCAGCAGCCAGGGTTCCGGGAGAGAGACCGGGGAGCTGTTTTTT. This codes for CASSQGSGRETGELFF.

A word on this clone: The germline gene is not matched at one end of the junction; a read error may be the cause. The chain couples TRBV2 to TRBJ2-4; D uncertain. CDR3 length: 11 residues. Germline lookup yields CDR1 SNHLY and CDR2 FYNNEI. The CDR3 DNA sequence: TGTGCCAGCACCTACCAAAACAGTCAGTACTTC. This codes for CASTYQNSQYF.

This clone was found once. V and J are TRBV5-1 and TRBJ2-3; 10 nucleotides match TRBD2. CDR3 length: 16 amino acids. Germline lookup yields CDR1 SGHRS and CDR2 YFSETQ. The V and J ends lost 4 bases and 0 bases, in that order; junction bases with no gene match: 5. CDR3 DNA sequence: TGCGCCAGCAGCCTCTGGACTAGCGGTAGCACAGATACGCAGTATTTT. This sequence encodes CASSLWTSGSTDTQYF.

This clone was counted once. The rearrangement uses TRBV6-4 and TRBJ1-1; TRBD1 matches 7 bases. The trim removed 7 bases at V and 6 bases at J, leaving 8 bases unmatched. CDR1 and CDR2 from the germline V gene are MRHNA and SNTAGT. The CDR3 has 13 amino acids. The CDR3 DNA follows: TGTGCCAGCAATTTCCAGGGGGTGGCTGAAGCTTTCTTT. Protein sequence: CASNFQGVAEAFF.

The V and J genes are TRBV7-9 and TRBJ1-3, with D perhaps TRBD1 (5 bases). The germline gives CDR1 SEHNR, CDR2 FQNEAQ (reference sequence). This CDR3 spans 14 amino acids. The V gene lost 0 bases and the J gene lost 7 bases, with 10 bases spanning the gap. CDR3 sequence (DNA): TGTGCCAGCAGCTTAGCGGGGCTCGCGAACACCATATATTTT. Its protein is CASSLAGLANTIYF.

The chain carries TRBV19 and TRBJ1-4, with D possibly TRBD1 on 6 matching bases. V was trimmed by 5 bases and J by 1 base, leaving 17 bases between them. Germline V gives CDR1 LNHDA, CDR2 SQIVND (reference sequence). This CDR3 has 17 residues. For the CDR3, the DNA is TGTGCCAGTAGTGGACGATGGACAGTAGAAACTAATGAAAAACTGTTTTTT. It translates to CASSGRWTVETNEKLFF.